The 4 T cell receptor beta chains in this list originate from one sample, sequenced in a study of cytomegalovirus exposure and HLA in healthy donors. The PCR contained 60 Vbeta and 13 Jbeta primers. TCRdb keeps only in-frame clones here, not all; method: immunoSEQ multiplex PCR. The profile shows about 150,000 clones, around four fifths of them singletons. Sequencing was performed on PBMCs. These receptors were collected from a boy aged 2 to 10 in good health and CMV-seronegative.

J is TRBJ2-5 and V is TRBV4-1; 7 nucleotides align to TRBD1. The J segment lost 5 bases and the V segment lost 3 bases, leaving 3 bases of the junction unmatched. Per germline, CDR1 MGHRA and CDR2 YSYEKL. The CDR3 runs 13 residues. The CDR3 DNA reads TGCGCCAGCAGCCACCAGGGGGTGGAGACCCAGTACTTC. It translates to CASSHQGVETQYF.

In regard to this clone: Distinct nucleotide sequences in the sample also encode this CDR3. This sequence joins TRBV7-9 and TRBJ2-7; maybe TRBD2 (6 bases). The germline CDR1 and CDR2 sequences are SEHNR and FQNEAQ (reference sequence). V was trimmed by 5 bases and J by 3 bases, leaving 14 bases between them. The CDR3 runs to 14 residues. The CDR3 sequence is CASSPRDRLYEQYF. The CDR3 nucleotides read TGTGCCAGCAGCCCGCGGGACCGACTCTACGAGCAGTACTTC.

This sequence joins TRBV6-4 and TRBJ2-1, with no clear D. This CDR3 contains 13 residues. Germline-derived CDR1 and CDR2 are MRHNA and SNTAGT. Trimming took off 2 bases at V and 5 bases at J, with 7 bases between the two ends. The CDR3 DNA reads as TGTGCCAGCAGTGACCGTACTCACAATGAGCAGTTCTTC. Its protein is CASSDRTHNEQFF.

The chain carries TRBV7-9 and TRBJ2-2, with TRBD2 identical over 13 bases. Germline CDR1 SEHNR, CDR2 FQNEAQ (reference sequence). The V and J ends lost 5 bases and 5 bases, in that order; junction bases with no gene match: 8. The CDR3 runs 17 residues. CDR3 coding DNA: TGTGCCAGCAGCCGAGGTGGACTAGCGGGAGTGACCGGGGAGCTGTTTTTT. Its protein is CASSRGGLAGVTGELFF.